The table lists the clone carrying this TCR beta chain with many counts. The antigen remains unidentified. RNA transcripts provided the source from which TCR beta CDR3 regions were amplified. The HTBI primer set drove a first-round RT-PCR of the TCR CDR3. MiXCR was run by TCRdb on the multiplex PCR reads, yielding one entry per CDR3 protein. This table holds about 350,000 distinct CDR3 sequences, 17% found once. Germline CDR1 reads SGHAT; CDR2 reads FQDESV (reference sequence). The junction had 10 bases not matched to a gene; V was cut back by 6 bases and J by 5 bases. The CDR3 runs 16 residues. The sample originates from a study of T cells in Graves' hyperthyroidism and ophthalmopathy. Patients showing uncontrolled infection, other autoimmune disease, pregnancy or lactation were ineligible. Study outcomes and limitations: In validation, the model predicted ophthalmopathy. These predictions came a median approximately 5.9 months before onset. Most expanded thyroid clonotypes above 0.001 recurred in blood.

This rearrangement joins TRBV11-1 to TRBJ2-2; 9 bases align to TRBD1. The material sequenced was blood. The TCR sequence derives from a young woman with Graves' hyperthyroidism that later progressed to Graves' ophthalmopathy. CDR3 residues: CASRSTGGGGTGELFF. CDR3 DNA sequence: TGTGCCAGCAGATCCACAGGGGGCGGTGGAACCGGGGAGCTGTTTTTT.